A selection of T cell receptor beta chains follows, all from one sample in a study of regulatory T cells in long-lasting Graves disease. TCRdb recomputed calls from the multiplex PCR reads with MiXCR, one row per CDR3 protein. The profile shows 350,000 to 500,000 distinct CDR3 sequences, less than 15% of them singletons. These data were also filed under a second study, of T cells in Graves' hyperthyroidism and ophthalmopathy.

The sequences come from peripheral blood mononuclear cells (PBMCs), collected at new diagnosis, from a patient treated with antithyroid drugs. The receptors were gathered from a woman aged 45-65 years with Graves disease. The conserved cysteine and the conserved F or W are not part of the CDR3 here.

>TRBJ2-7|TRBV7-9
ASTEGGYEQY
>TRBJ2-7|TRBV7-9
ASRRQRGLEQY
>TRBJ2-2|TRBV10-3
AISRDRDTGELF
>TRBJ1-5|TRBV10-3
AISGDRASNQPQH
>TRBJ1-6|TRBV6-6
ASSYHRNNSPLH
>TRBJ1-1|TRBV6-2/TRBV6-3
ATLVPGRRAF
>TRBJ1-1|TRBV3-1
ASTHPPFLSGTEAF
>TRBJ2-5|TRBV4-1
ASSQVSGRALGRETQY
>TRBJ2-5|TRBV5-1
ASSFTGGAGETQY
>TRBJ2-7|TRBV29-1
SVEAGTGRVEQY
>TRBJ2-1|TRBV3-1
ASSRRETQF
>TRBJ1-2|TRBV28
ASSFPGTGAYYGYT
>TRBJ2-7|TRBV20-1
SAPETEGSHEQY
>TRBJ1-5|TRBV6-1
ASSGVLEPQH
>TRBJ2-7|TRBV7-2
ASSFGSGEGYEQY
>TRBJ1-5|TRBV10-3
AIRSAYSNQPQH
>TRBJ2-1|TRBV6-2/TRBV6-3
ASRPPGQGPHSYNEQF
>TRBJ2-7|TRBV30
AWKGGPYEQY
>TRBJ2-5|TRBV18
ASSPSRGGETQY
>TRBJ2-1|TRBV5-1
ASSPPSVGANNEQF
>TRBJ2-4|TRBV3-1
ASSHGIPAKNIQY
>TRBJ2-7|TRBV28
ASSYVGAGGISYEQY
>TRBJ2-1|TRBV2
ASSPVPSPTRYNEQF
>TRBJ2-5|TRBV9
ASSATGGGETQY
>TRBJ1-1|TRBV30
AWSPSGTEAF
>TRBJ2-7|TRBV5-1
ASSSLSPPPNYEQY
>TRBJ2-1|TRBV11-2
ASSLDRGGQGGNEQF
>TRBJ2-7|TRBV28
ATQYPPPYYEQY
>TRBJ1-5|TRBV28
ASRYRGAGNQPQH
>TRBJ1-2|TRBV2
ASSYTGTGGMGYT
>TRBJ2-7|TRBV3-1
ASSQLQRLAGVDFHEQY
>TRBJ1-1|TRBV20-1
SASGGPSQGAF
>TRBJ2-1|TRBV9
ASGPGIKHNEQF
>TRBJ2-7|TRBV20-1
SAGLAGVGYEQY
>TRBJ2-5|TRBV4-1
ASSHGPGTGVETQY
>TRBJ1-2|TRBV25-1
ASSDPVSAEGYGYT
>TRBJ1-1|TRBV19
ATGSSEAF
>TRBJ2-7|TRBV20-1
SASVGGYEQY
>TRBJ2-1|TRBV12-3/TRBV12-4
ASTPWSSYNEQF
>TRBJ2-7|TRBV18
ASSPASGSPYEQY
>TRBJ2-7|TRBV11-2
AGSSGSSEQY
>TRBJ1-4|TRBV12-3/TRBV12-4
ASSLQDGLRKLF
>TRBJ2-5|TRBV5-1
ASRTFTSGNQETQY
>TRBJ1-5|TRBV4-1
ASSHRDGDQPQH
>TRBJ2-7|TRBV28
ASWKAGAYYEQY